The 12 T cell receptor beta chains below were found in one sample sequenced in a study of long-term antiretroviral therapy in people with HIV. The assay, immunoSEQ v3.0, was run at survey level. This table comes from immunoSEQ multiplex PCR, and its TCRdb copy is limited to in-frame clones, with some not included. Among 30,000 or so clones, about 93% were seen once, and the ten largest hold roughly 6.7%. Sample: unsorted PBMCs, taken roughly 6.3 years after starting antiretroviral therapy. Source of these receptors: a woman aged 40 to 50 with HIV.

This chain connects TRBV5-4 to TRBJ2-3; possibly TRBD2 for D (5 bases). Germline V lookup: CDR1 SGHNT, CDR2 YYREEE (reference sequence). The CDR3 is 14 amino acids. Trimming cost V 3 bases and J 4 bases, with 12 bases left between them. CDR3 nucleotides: TGTGCCAGCAGCTCGGACGGGAAGGCAGATACGCAGTATTTT. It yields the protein CASSSDGKADTQYF.

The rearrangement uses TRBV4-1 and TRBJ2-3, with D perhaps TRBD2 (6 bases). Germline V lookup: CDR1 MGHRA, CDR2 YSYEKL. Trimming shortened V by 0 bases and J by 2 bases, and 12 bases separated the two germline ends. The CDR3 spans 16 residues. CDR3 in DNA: TGCGCCAGCAGCCAAGATCCTGCGGGGATCACAGATACGCAGTATTTT. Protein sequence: CASSQDPAGITDTQYF.

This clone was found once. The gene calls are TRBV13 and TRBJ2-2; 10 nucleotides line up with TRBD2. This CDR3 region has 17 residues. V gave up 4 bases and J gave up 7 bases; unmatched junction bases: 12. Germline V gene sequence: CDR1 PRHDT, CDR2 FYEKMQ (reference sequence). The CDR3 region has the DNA TGTGCCAGCAGCTCCCTCCAGCGGGGGGGCCGATTCGGGGAGCTGTTTTTT. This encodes CASSSLQRGGRFGELFF.

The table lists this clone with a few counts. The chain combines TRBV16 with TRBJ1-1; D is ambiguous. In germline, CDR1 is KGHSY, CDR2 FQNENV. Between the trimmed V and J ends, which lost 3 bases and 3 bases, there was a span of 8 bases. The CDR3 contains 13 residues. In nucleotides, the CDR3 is TGTGCCAGCAGCCAGGGTGGGCACACTGAAGCTTTCTTT. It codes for CASSQGGHTEAFF.

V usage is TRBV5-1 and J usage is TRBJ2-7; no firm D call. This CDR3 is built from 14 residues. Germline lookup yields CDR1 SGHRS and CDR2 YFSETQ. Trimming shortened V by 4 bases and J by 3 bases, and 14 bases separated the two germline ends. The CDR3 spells CASSTDLYSYEQYF. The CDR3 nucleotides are TGCGCCAGCAGCACGGACCTTTATAGCTACGAGCAGTACTTC.

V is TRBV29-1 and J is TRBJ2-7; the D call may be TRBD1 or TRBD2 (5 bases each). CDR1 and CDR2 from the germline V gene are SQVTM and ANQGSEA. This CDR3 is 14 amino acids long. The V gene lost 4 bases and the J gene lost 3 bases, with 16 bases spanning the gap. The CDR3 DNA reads TGCAGCGTTGTGAACCGGGACGTTCTCTACGAGCAGTACTTC. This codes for CSVVNRDVLYEQYF.

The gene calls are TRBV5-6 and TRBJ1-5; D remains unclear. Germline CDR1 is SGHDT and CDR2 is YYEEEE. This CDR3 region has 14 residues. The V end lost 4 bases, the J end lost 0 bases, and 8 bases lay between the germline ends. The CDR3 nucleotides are TGTGCCAGCAGCCCCGGGGATAGCAATCAGCCCCAGCATTTT. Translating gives CASSPGDSNQPQHF.

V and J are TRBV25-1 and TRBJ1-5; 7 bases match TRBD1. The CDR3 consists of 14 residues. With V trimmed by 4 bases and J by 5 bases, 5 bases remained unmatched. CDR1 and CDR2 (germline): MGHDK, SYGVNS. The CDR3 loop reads CASSGDSGYQPQHF. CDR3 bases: TGTGCCAGCAGTGGGGACAGTGGGTATCAGCCCCAGCATTTT.

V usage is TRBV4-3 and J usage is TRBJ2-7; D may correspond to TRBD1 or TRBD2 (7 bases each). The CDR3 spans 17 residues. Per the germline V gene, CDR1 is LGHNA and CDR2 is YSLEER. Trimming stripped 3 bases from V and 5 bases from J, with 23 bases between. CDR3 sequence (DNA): TGCGCCAGCAGCCAGGCCCCCCAGGGGGGGGCTTTCAACGAGCAGTACTTC. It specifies CASSQAPQGGAFNEQYF.

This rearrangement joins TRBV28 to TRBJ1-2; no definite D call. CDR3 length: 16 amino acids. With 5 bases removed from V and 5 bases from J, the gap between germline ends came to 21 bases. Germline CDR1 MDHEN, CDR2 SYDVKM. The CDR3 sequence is CASSLPSPAGRYGYTF. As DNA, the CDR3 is TGTGCCAGCAGTCTACCCAGCCCGGCGGGTCGTTATGGCTACACCTTC.

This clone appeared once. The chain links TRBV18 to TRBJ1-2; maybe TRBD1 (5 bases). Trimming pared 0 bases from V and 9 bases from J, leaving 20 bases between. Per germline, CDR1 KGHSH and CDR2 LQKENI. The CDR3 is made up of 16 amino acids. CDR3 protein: CASSPPTSRGFESYTF. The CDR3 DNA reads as TGTGCCAGCTCACCACCTACCTCCCGGGGCTTTGAAAGCTACACCTTC.

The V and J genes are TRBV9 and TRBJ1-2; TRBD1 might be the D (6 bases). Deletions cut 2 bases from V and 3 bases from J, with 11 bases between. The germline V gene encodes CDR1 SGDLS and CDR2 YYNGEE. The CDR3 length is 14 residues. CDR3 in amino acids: CASSVMAGDYGYTF. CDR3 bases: TGTGCCAGCAGCGTCATGGCAGGGGACTATGGCTACACCTTC.